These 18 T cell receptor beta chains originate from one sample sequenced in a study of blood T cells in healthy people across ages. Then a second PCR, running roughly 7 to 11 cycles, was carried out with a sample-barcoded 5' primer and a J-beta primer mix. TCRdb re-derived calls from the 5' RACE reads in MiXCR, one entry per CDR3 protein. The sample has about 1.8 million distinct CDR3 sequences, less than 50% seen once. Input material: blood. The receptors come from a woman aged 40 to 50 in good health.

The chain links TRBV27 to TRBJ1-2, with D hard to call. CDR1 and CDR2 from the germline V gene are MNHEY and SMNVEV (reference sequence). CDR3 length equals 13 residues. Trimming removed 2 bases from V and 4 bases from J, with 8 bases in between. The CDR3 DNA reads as TGTGCCAGCAGTTTACGAGGGATCTATGGCTACACCTTC. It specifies CASSLRGIYGYTF.

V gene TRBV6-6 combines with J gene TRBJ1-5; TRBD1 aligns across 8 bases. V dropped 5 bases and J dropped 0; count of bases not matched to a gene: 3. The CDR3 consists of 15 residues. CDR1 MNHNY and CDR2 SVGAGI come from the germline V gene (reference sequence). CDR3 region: CASSTTGDSNQPQHF. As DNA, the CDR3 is TGTGCCAGCAGTACGACAGGGGATAGCAATCAGCCCCAGCATTTT.

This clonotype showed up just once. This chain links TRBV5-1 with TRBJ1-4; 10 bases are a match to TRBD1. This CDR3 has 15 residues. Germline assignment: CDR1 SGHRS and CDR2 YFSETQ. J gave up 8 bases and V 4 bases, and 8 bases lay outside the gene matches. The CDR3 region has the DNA TGCGCCAGCAGCCTACCTGGACAGGGGGAGGAAAAACTGTTTTTT. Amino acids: CASSLPGQGEEKLFF.

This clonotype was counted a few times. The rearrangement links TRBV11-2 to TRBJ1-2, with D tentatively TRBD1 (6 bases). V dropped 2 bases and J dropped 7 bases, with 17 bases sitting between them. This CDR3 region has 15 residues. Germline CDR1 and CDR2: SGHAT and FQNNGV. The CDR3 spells CASSLTNGGGGGYTF. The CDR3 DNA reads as TGTGCCAGCAGCTTAACTAACGGGGGCGGCGGTGGCTACACCTTC.

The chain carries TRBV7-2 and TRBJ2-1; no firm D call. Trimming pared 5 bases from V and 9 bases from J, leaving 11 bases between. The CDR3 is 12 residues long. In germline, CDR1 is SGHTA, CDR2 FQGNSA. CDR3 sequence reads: CASSPTIAEQFF. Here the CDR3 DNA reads TGTGCCAGCAGCCCTACTATAGCTGAGCAGTTCTTC.

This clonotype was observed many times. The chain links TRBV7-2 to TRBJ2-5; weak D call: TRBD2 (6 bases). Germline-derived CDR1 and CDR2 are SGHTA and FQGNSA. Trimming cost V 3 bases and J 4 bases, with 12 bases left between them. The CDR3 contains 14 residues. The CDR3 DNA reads TGTGCCAGCAGCTTTGGCGGGACCGGAGAGACCCAGTACTTC. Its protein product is CASSFGGTGETQYF.

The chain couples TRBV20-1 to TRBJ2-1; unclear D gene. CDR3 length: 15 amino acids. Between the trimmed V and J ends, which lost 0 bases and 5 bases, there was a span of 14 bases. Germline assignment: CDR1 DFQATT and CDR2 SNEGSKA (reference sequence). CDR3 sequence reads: CSARDPRVNHNEQFF. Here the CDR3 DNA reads TGCAGTGCTAGAGATCCTCGGGTCAACCACAATGAGCAGTTCTTC.

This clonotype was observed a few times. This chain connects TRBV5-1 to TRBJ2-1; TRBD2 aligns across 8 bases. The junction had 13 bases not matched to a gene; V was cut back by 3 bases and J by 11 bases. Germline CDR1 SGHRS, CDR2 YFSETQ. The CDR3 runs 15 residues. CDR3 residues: CASSSGGGIGLQQFF. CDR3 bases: TGCGCCAGCAGCTCCGGGGGGGGTATAGGACTTCAGCAGTTCTTC.

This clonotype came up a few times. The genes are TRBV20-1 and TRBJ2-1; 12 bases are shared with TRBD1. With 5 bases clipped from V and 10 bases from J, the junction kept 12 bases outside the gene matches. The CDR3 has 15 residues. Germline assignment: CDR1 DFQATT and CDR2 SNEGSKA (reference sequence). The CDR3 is CSAGRAGTGGWEQFF. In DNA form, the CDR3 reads TGCAGTGCTGGAAGGGCCGGGACAGGGGGCTGGGAGCAGTTCTTC.

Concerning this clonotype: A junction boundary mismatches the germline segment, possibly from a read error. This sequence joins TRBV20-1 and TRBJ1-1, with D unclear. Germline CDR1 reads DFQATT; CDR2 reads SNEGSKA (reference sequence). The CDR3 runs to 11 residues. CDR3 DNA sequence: TGCAGTACTAGAGAACCCGCTGAAGCTTTCTTT. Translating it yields CSTREPAEAFF.

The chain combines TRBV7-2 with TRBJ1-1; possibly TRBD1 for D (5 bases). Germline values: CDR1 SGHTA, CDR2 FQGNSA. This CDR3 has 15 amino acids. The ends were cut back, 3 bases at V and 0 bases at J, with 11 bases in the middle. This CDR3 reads CASSLRGSLNTEAFF. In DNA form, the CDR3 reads TGTGCCAGCAGCTTGAGGGGCTCCTTGAACACTGAAGCTTTCTTT.

The CDR3 nucleotides read TGTGCCAGCAGCGCAGGGACAGGGATGAGTAATGAAAAACTGTTTTTT. This sequence encodes CASSAGTGMSNEKLFF. The gene calls are TRBV7-9 and TRBJ1-4; 9 positions match TRBD1. There are 16 residues in the CDR3. Germline assignment: CDR1 SEHNR and CDR2 FQNEAQ (reference sequence). The trim removed 5 bases at V and 4 bases at J, leaving 8 bases unmatched.

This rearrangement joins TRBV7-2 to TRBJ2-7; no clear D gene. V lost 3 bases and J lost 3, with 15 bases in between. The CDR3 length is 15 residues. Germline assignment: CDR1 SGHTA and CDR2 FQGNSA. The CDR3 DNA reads TGTGCCAGCAGCTTCTGGACGGAGAACCTCTACGAGCAGTACTTC. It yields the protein CASSFWTENLYEQYF.

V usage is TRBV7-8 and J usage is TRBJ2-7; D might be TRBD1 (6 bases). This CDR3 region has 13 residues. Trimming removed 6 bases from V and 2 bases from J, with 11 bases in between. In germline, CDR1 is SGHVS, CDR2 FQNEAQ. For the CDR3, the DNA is TGTGCCAGCAGAGGGGGTTCCGCCTACGAGCAGTACTTC. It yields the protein CASRGGSAYEQYF.

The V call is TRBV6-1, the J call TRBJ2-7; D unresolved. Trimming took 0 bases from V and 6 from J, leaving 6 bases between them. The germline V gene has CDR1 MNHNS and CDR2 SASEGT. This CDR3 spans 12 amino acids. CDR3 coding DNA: TGTGCCAGCAGTGAAGCTGTGGGCGAGCAGTACTTC. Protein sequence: CASSEAVGEQYF.

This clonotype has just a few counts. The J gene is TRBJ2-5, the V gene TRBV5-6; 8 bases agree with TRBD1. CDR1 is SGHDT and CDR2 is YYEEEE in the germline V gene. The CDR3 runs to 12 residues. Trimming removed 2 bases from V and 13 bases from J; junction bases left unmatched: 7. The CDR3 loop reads CASSFGPDRAYF. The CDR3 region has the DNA TGTGCCAGCAGCTTTGGACCGGACAGGGCGTACTTC. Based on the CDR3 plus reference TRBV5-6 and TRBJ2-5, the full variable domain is DAGVTQSPTHLIKTRGQQVTLRCSPKSGHDTVSWYQQALGQGPQFIFQYYEEEERQRGNFPDRFSGHQFPNYSSELNVNALLLGDSALYLCASSFGPDRAYFGPGTRLLVL.

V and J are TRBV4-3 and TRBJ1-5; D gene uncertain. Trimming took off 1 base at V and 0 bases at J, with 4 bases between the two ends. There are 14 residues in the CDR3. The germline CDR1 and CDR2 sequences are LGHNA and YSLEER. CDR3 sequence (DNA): TGCGCCAGCAGCCAAGTCTCTAGCAATCAGCCCCAGCATTTT. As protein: CASSQVSSNQPQHF.

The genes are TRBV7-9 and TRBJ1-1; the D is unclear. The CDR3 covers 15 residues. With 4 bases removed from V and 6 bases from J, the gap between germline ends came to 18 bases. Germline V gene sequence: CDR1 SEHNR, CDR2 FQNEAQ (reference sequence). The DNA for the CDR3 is TGTGCCAGCAGCTCCGACCCGGACCTGGTCGCTGAAGCTTTCTTT. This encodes CASSSDPDLVAEAFF.